The rows below give T cell receptor beta chains drawn from one sample of a study of shared clonotypes between healthy human individuals. Assay used: immunoSEQ multiplex PCR; TCRdb lists only in-frame clones, some missing. The data hold about 380,000 clones, with about 96% observed a single time. The sequenced material came from memory CD8+ T cells sorted from blood. The receptors come from a man aged 30 to 45 in good health. CDR3s include the opening cysteine and the closing phenylalanine or tryptophan. Fields, in order: CDR3 protein, CDR3 length, V gene, J gene.

CASSFVTGRTQETQYF	16	TRBV5-6	TRBJ2-5
CASSHQGRVYEQYF	14	TRBV14	TRBJ2-7
CASSLFGPINAEQYF	15	TRBV11-2	TRBJ2-7
CASSEPRTADTQYF	14	TRBV25-1	TRBJ2-3
CASGGQGGIQYF	12	TRBV2	TRBJ2-4
CASSLVQVPEAFF	13	TRBV7-9	TRBJ1-1
CASSLWGLARNEQFF	15	TRBV7-9	TRBJ2-1
CASSPPRGIAKNIQYF	16	TRBV18	TRBJ2-4
CASSVGGSQGQPQHF	15	TRBV9	TRBJ1-5
CASSELGTGNEKLFF	15	TRBV25-1	TRBJ1-4
CASSYSSGNTIYF	13	TRBV6-6	TRBJ1-3
CASSRKGGSLTDTQYF	16	TRBV5-1	TRBJ2-3
CASSERDFRNYGYTF	15	TRBV6-1	TRBJ1-2
CASSRVGWTQYF	12	TRBV4-2	TRBJ2-5
CASSLQASYNEQFF	14	TRBV7-2	TRBJ2-1
CASTYSGSTRKYF	13	TRBV7-8	TRBJ2-7
CASSLHRGSGELFF	14	TRBV11-2	TRBJ2-2
CASSPGLAATDTQYF	15	TRBV18	TRBJ2-3
CASTIPKTGHYEQYF	15	TRBV5-6	TRBJ2-7
CATQRAGSYTGELFF	15	TRBV28	TRBJ2-2
CAWSEVFYEQYF	12	TRBV30	TRBJ2-7
CASRAGTSGLTQYF	14	TRBV5-6	TRBJ2-3
CASSLQGNQPQHF	13	TRBV7-8	TRBJ1-5
CASSRDRGSYEQYF	14	TRBV19	TRBJ2-7
CASSYGQGSYNEQFF	15	TRBV28	TRBJ2-1